Only a few counts were recorded for the clone carrying this TCR beta chain. The data are from a study of CD8+ T cells in alopecia areata. The CDR3 length is 12 residues. Trimming left V 0 bases short and J 12 bases short, with 12 bases between. In germline, CDR1 is MGHDK, CDR2 SYGVNS. The sample's treatment: oral pan-JAK inhibitor, 5-10 mg twice daily. RNA extraction was followed by reverse transcription into cDNA, which acted as the sequencing template. Assay used: immunoSEQ multiplex PCR; TCRdb lists only in-frame clones, some missing. The sample includes a few hundred thousand clones, 35% to 40% of them seen just once.

Sequenced here: CD4+ T cells sorted from blood, sampled around week 34, from a patient treated with tofacitinib. This receptor was taken from a human donor with alopecia areata. V and J are TRBV25-1 and TRBJ2-7, with a tentative D call TRBD1 (6 bases). The chain's CDR3 is CASSEYGGQPYF. CDR3 DNA: TGTGCCAGCAGTGAATATGGGGGACAACCGTACTTC.